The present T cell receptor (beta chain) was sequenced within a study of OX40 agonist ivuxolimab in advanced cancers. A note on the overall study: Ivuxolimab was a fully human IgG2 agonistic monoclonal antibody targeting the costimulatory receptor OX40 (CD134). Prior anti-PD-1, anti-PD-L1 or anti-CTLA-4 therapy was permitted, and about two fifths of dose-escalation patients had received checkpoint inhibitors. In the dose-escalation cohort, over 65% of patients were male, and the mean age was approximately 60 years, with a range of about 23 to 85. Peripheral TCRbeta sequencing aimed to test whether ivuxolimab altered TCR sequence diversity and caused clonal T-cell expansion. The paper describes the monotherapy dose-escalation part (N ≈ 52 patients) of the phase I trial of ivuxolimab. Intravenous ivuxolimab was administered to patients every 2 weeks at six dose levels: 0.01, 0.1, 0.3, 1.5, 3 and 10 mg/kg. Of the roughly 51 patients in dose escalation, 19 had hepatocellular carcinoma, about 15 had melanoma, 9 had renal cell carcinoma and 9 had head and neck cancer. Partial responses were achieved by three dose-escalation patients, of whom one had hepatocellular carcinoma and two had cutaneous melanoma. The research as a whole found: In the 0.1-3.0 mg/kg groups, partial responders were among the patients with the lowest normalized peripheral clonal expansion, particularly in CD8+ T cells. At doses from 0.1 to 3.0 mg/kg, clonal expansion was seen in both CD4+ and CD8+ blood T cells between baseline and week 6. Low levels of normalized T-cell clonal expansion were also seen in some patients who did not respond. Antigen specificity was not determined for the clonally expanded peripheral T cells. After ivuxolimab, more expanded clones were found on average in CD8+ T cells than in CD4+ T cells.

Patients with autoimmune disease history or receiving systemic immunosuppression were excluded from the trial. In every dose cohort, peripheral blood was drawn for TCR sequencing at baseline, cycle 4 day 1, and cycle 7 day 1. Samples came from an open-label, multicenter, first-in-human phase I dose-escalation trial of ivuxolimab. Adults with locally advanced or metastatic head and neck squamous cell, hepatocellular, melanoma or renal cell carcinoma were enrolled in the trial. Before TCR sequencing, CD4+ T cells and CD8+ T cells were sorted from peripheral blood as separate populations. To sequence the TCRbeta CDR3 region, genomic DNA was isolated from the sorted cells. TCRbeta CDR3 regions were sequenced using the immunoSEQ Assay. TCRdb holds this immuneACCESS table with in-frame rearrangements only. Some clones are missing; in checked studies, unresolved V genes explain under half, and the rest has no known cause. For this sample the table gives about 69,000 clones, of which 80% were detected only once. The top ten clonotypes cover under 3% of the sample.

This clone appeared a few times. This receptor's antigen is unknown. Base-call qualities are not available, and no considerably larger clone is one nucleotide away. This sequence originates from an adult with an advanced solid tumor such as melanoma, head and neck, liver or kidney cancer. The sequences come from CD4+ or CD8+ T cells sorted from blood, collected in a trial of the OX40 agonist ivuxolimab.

The nucleotides read TGTGCCAGCAGCCGGGGCCAGCCTGCAGATACGCAGTATTTT. This encodes CASSRGQPADTQYF. The chain is made from TRBV7-9 and TRBJ2-3, with the D assignment possibly TRBD1 or TRBD2, given 5 matching bases for each. Taken from cysteine to phenylalanine, the CDR3 has 14 residues. CDR3 DNA only is kept here, 42 bases in frame from base 1. V sheds 5 bases and J sheds 4 bases, leaving 13 bases between their ends. Based on the germline V gene (reference sequence), the CDR1 and CDR2 sequences are SEHNR and FQNEAQ.